This T cell receptor beta chain stems from a study of OX40 agonist ivuxolimab in advanced cancers. This clone was counted a few times. Antigen: not known. Sequencing was performed with immunoSEQ multiplex PCR; in TCRdb, only in-frame clones are kept and a portion is missing. This sample yields 65,000 to 75,000 clones, of which around 85% are seen a single time; about 5.9% belongs to the top ten. Overall study results and limits: Relative to CD4+, CD8+ T cells held more expanded clones on average.

The specimen was CD4+ or CD8+ T cells sorted from blood, collected in a trial of the OX40 agonist ivuxolimab. This clonotype was sampled from an adult with an advanced solid tumor such as melanoma, head and neck, liver or kidney cancer.

The CDR3 loop is CASSLGAENTEAFF. CDR3 sequence (DNA): TGTGCCAGCAGCTTAGGCGCGGAGAACACTGAAGCTTTCTTT. The chain links TRBV7-9 to TRBJ1-1; D gene uncertain. The CDR3 length is 14 residues. V was pared by 1 base and J by 1 base, with 7 bases between. The germline gives CDR1 SEHNR, CDR2 FQNEAQ (reference sequence).